Shown below are 3 T cell receptor beta chains from a single sample sequenced in a study of T cells in women clearing cervical HPV infection (dated by TCRdb to 2016 to 2018). The protocol used for the library was the immunoSEQ multiplex PCR assay. This immuneACCESS table, as held by TCRdb, lists in-frame sequences with V and J called but not all clones. Of the missing ones, under half trace to an unresolved V gene in checked studies; the others have no known cause. This sample's table lists 20,000 to 25,000 clones. The ten largest clones represent about 4.9% of the sample. The specimen sequenced was blood buffy coat. The receptors derive from a woman aged 18-69 years with a cervical HPV16 infection that either progressed to CIN3+ or cleared (not recorded which).

A word on this clone: The read ends 3 residues early relative to the CDR3; the germline J gene fills the gap. This chain uses TRBV10-3 with TRBJ1-1; D might be TRBD1 (6 bases). V was pared by 10 bases and J by 2 bases, with 14 bases between. Germline lookup yields CDR1 ENHRY and CDR2 SYGVKD. The CDR3 sequence is 13 residues long. CDR3 residues: CATTGSINTEAFF. The sequenced CDR3 bases are TGTGCCACCACAGGGAGTATCAACACTGAA.

On this clone itself: The read halts 3 residues ahead of the CDR3 end, with the missing end drawn from the germline J gene. This rearrangement joins TRBV18 to TRBJ2-7; no clear D. Per the germline V gene, CDR1 is KGHSH and CDR2 is LQKENI. The CDR3 totals 14 residues. V was pared by 2 bases and J by 6 bases, with 14 bases between. The CDR3 DNA, read in part, is TGTGCCAGCTCACCATCGTTCTCTATCGGCGAG. This gives the protein CASSPSFSIGE. The CDR3 in its entirety is CASSPSFSIGEQYF.

Note on this clone: Coverage ceases 3 residues before the CDR3 finishes, and the germline J gene fills in the end. The chain combines TRBV5-1 with TRBJ1-2, with TRBD1 matching over 9 bases. V was clipped by 3 bases and J by 4 bases; unmatched bases: 7. Germline CDR1 SGHRS, CDR2 YFSETQ. The CDR3 totals 15 residues. The CDR3 here is CASSSWTGVSYGYTF. The sequenced CDR3 bases are TGCGCCAGCAGCTCTTGGACAGGGGTGAGCTATGGC.